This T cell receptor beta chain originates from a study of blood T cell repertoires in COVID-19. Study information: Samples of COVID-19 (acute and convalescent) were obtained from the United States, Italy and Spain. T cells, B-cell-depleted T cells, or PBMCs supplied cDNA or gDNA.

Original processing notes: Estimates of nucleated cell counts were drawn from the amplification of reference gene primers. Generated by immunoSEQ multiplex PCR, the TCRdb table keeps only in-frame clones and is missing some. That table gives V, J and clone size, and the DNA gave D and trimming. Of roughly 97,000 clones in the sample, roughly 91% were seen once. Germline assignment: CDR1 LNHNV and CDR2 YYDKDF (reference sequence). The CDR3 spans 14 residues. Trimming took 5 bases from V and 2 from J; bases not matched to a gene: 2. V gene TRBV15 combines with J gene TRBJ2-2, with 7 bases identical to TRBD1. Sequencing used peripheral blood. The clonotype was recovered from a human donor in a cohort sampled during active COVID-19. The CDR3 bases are TGTGCCACCAGCGGGACAGTAAACACCGGGGAGCTGTTTTTT. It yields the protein CATSGTVNTGELFF.